The following is a T cell receptor beta chain sequence with its context. Its antigen is not known. Trimming shortened V by 5 bases and J by 1 base, and 11 bases separated the two germline ends. The CDR3 has 14 residues. The germline V gene encodes CDR1 MNHEY and CDR2 SMNVEV (reference sequence). This specimen comes from a study of neoadjuvant anti-PD-1 for oral cavity cancer. Measured with immunoSEQ multiplex PCR; TCRdb has only the in-frame clones, and not every one. This sample has roughly 68,000 clones; less than 90% occur once, and the top ten carry around 2.6%. Study-wide findings and caveats: Only three patients per response group were TCR-analyzed; validation needed.

As to time point: after neoadjuvant nivolumab, at surgical resection. Analysis of PBMCs was direct, with no culture step. Sequenced material: PBMCs, taken after nivolumab (anti-PD-1) treatment. The chain recombines TRBV27 with TRBJ1-2; D call uncertain. The sequence derives from a person aged 40 to 85 with oral cavity squamous cell carcinoma. The CDR3 region has the DNA TGTGCCAGCAGTCCATACGGGGTTAACTATGGCTACACCTTC. Its translation: CASSPYGVNYGYTF.